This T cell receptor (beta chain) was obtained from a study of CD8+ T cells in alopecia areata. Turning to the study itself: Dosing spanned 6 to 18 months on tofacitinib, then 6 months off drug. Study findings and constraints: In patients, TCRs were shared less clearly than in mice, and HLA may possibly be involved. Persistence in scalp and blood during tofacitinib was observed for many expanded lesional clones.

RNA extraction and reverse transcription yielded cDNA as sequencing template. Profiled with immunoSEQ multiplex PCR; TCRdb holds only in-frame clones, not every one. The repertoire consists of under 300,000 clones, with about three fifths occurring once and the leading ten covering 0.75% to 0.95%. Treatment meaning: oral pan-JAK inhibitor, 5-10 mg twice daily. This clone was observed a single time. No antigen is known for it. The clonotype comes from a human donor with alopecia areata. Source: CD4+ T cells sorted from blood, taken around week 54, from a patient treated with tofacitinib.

The CDR3 loop is CASSIQGRSTEAFF. In DNA, the CDR3 is TGCGCCAGCAGCATACAGGGCCGCTCCACTGAAGCTTTCTTT. V is TRBV5-1 and J is TRBJ1-1; maybe TRBD1 (6 bases). Germline V lookup: CDR1 SGHRS, CDR2 YFSETQ. The CDR3 consists of 14 residues. Trimming stripped 4 bases from V and 4 bases from J, with 14 bases between.